This T cell receptor (beta chain) was profiled in a study of OX40 agonist ivuxolimab in advanced cancers. The overall study: Dose-escalation patients suffered from hepatocellular carcinoma, melanoma, renal cell or head and neck cancer.

Clones were sequenced by immunoSEQ multiplex PCR, and TCRdb holds only the in-frame ones, with some missing. Among some 66,000 clones, about three quarters were seen once, and the ten largest hold over 1.5%. CDR1 is SGHRS and CDR2 is YFSETQ in the germline V gene. The CDR3 is made up of 14 amino acids. Trimming at V came to 1 base and at J to 8 bases, leaving 7 bases not matched to a gene. The chain uses TRBV5-1 and TRBJ1-2; TRBD1 matches 8 bases. This receptor was obtained from an adult with an advanced solid tumor such as melanoma, head and neck, liver or kidney cancer. Specimen: CD4+ or CD8+ T cells sorted from blood, collected in a trial of the OX40 agonist ivuxolimab. The CDR3 nucleotides are TGCGCCAGCAGCTTGAGCAGGGGGCTCGGAGGCTACACCTTC. It is translated as CASSLSRGLGGYTF.